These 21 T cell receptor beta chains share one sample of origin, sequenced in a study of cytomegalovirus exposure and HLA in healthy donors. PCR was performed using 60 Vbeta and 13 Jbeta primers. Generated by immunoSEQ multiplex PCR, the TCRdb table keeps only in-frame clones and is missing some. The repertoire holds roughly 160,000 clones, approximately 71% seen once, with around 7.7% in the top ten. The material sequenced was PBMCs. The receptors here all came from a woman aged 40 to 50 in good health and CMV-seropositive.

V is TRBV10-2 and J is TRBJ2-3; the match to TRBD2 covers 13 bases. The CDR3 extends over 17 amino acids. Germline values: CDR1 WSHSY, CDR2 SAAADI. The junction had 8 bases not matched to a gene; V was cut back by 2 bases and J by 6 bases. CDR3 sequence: CASSETGTSGMGDTQYF. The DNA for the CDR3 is TGCGCCAGCAGTGAGACAGGGACTAGCGGGATGGGTGATACGCAGTATTTT.

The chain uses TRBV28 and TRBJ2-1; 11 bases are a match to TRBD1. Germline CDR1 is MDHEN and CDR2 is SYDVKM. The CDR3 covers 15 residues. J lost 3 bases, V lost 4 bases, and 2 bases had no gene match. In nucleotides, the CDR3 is TGTGCCAGCAGTTGGACAGGGGGCAGCTACAATGAGCAGTTCTTC. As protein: CASSWTGGSYNEQFF.

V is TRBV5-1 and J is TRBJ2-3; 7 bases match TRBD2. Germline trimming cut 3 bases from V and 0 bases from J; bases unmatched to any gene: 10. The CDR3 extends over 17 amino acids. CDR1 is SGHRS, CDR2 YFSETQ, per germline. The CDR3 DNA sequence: TGCGCCAGCAGCTCCGAGGGGAGCGGGACTAGCACAGATACGCAGTATTTT. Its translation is CASSSEGSGTSTDTQYF.

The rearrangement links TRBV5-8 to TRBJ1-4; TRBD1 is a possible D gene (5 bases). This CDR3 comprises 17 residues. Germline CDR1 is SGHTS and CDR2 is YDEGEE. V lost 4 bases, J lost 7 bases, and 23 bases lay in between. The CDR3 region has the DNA TGTGCCAGCAGCGGGGCCCTTTTGGCCGCCCATGGTGAAAAACTGTTTTTT. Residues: CASSGALLAAHGEKLFF.

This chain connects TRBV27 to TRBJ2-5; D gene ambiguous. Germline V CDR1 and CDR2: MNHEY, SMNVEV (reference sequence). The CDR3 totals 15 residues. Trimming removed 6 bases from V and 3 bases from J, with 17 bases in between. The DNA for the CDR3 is TGTGCCAGCAGCCTCACCCCCCAGGTGAAAGAGACCCAGTACTTC. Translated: CASSLTPQVKETQYF.

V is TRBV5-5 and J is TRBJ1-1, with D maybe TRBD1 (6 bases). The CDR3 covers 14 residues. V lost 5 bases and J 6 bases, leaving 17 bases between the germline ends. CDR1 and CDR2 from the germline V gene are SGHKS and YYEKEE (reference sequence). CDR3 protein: CASSSTGSLSEAFF. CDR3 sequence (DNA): TGTGCCAGCAGTTCGACAGGATCACTGTCTGAAGCTTTCTTT.

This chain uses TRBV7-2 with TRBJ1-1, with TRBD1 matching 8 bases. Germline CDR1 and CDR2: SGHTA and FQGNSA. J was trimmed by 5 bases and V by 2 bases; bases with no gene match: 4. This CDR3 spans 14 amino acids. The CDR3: CASSLQGASTEAFF. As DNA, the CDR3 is TGTGCCAGCAGCTTACAGGGGGCCAGTACTGAAGCTTTCTTT.

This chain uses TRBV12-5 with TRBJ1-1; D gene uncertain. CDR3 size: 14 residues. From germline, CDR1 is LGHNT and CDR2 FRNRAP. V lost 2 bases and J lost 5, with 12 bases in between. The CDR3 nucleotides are TGTGCTAGTGGTTTGATGGACGGAGGAACTGAAGCTTTCTTT. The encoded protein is CASGLMDGGTEAFF.

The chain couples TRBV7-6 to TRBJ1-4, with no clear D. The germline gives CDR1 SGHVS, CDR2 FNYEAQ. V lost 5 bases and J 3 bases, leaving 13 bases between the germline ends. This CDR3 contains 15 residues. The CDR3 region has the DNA TGTGCCAGCAGCCGATTTACCGGAGCTAATGAAAAACTGTTTTTT. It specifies CASSRFTGANEKLFF.

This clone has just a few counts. As DNA, the CDR3 is TGTGCCAGCAGCGTAGAGCCAGCGGGACATTACAATGAGCAGTTCTTC. Encoded protein: CASSVEPAGHYNEQFF. The V and J genes are TRBV9 and TRBJ2-1, with a possible D match to TRBD2 (7 bases). CDR3 size: 16 residues. Per germline, CDR1 SGDLS and CDR2 YYNGEE. Deletions cut 0 bases from V and 4 bases from J, with 14 bases between.

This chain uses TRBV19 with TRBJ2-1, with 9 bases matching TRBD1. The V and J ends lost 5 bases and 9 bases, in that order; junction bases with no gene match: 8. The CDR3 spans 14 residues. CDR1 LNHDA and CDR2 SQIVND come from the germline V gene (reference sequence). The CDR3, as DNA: TGTGCCAGTAGTCTCCGGGACAGGGCTCCTGAGCAGTTCTTC. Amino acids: CASSLRDRAPEQFF. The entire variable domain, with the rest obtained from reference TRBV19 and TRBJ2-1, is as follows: DGGITQSPKYLFRKEGQNVTLSCEQNLNHDAMYWYRQDPGQGLRLIYYSQIVNDFQKGDIAEGYSVSREKKESFPLTVTSAQKNPTAFYLCASSLRDRAPEQFFGPGTRLTVL.

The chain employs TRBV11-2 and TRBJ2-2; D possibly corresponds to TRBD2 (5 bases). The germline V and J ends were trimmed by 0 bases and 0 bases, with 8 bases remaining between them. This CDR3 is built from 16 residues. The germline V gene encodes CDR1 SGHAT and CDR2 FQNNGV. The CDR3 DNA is TGTGCCAGCAGCTTAGATCGGGGTCCGAACACCGGGGAGCTGTTTTTT. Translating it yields CASSLDRGPNTGELFF. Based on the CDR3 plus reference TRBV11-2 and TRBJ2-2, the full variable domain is EAGVAQSPRYKIIEKRQSVAFWCNPISGHATLYWYQQILGQGPKLLIQFQNNGVVDDSQLPKDRFSAERLKGVDSTLKIQPAKLEDSAVYLCASSLDRGPNTGELFFGEGSRLTVL.

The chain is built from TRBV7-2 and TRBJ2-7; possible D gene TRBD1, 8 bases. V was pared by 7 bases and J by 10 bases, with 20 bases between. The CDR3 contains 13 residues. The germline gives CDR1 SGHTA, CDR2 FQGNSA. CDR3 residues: CASTITGGQGQYF. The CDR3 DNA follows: TGTGCCAGCACCATCACGGGAGGACAGGGTCAGTACTTC.

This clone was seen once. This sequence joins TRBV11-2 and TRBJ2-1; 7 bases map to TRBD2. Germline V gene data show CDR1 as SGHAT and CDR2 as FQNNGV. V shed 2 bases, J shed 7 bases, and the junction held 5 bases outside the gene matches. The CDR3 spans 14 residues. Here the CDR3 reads CASSLLGGGNEQFF. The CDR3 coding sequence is TGTGCCAGCAGCTTACTGGGGGGGGGTAATGAGCAGTTCTTC.

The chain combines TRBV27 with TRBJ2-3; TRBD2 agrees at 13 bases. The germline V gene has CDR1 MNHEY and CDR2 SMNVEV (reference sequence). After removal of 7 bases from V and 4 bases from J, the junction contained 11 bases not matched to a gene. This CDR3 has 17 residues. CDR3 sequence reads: CASIGLAGDGSPDTQYF. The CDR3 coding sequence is TGTGCCAGCATAGGACTAGCGGGAGACGGGTCGCCAGATACGCAGTATTTT.

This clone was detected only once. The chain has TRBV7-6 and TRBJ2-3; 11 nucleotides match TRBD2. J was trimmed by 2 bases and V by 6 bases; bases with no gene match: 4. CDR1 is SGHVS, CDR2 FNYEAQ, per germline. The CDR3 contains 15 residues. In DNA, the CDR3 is TGTGCCAGCAGACGGACTAGCGGGTTCACAGATACGCAGTATTTT. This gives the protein CASRRTSGFTDTQYF.

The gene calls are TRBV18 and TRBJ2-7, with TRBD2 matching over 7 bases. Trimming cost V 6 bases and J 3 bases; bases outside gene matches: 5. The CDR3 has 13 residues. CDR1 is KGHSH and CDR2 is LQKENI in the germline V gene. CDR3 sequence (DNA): TGTGCCAGCTCCGCGGGGGACGACTACGAGCAGTACTTC. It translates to CASSAGDDYEQYF.

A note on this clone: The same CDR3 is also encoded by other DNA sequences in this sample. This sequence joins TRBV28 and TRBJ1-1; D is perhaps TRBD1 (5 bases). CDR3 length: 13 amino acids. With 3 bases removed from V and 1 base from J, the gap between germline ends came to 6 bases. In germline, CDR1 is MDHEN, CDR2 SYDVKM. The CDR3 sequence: CASSLGQNTEAFF. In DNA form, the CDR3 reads TGTGCCAGCAGTTTGGGGCAGAACACTGAAGCTTTCTTT.

The CDR3 DNA follows: TGTGCCAGCAGTACGCTCGCGGGCAATCAGCCCCAGCATTTT. Its translation: CASSTLAGNQPQHF. The gene calls are TRBV28 and TRBJ1-5; D is unclear. V shed 5 bases and J shed 2 bases, with 10 bases lying between them. The length of the CDR3 is 14 residues. Germline CDR1 and CDR2: MDHEN and SYDVKM. The full variable domain, its missing parts supplied by reference TRBV28 and TRBJ1-5, is DVKVTQSSRYLVKRTGEKVFLECVQDMDHENMFWYRQDPGLGLRLIYFSYDVKMKEKGDIPEGYSVSREKKERFSLILESASTNQTSMYLCASSTLAGNQPQHFGDGTRLSIL.

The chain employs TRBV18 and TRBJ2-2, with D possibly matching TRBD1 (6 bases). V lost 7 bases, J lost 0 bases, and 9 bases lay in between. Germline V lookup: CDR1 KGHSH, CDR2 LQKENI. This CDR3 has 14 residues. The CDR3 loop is CASFQGSNTGELFF. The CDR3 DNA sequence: TGTGCCAGCTTCCAGGGGTCGAACACCGGGGAGCTGTTTTTT.

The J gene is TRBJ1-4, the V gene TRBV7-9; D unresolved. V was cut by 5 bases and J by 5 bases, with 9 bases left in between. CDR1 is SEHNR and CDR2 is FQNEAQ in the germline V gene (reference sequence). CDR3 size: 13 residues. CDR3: CASSIHGNEKLFF. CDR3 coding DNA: TGTGCCAGCAGCATACACGGGAATGAAAAACTGTTTTTT.